The clone carrying this TCR beta chain was found a few times. No antigen is known for it. These data belong to a study of T cells after yellow fever vaccination. Study-level background: Where fractions had low cell numbers, libraries were prepared from them with the SMART-Seq v4 Ultra Low Input RNA kit. Study conclusions and caveats: The appearance of a small share of clonotypes in both CD4 and CD8 compartments was observed.

TCRdb independently ran MiXCR on the 5' RACE reads; one entry per CDR3 protein. Among nearly 300,000 distinct CDR3 sequences listed, 8.7% were seen once. This specimen was CD4+ T cells sorted from PBMCs, taken 5 days after the yellow fever booster vaccination. The source of this sequence is a young man who received the YFV17D yellow fever vaccine.

CDR3 residues: CSARGPGTDTQYF. CDR3 nucleotide sequence: TGCAGTGCTAGGGGCCCGGGAACCGATACGCAGTATTTT. The chain carries TRBV20-1 and TRBJ2-3, with TRBD2 as a possible D gene (5 bases). CDR1 is DFQATT, CDR2 SNEGSKA, per germline (reference sequence). The CDR3 runs 13 residues. The ends were cut back, 3 bases at V and 6 bases at J, with 13 bases in the middle.